This T cell receptor beta chain comes out of a study of tumor-infiltrating lymphocytes in primary liver carcinoma (TCRdb year 2017). Study-level background: Between November 2015 and March 2016, 4 or 5 patients in China with histopathologically diagnosed primary liver carcinoma had their tumors surgically resected. Hepatocellular carcinoma (four) or combined HCC and intrahepatic cholangiocarcinoma (one) was present in the five patients, who were three men and two women aged 30 to 69 years. The five patients had tumors staged T1-T3 N0M0, with maximum diameters ranging from roughly 4 to 10 cm. Samples yielded roughly 3.5 to 8 million productive TCRbeta reads; read depth did not differ significantly between tissue types. The study combined TCRbeta repertoire sequencing, expression microarrays and whole-exome sequencing across five regions of each liver tumor, with adjacent normal tissue and blood. A total of 35 or so specimens from 5 patients went through TCRbeta repertoire sequencing, namely 25 tumor regions, 5 adjacent noncancerous liver tissues and 5 peripheral blood samples. Technical replicate repertoires showed high reproducibility, with mean shared-clone rates near 0.89 and correlation coefficients above 0.95.

TCRbeta-specific cDNA was reverse-transcribed from approximately 460 ng total RNA using a constant-region primer and ProtoScript II reverse transcriptase. Three nested multiplex PCR rounds, following a slightly modified ARM-PCR procedure, were used to build the TCRbeta libraries. Sample barcodes and Illumina adapters were attached in a final 25-cycle PCR using Deep VentR polymerase. Before sequencing, amplicons between 200 and 500 bp were purified from gel using a QIAquick gel extraction kit. TCRbeta amplicons were sequenced on an Illumina HiSeq 2500 with 250-bp paired-end reads. From the authors' description of their analysis: Reads were quality-trimmed with Trimmomatic v0.33, and paired reads were merged with FLASH v1.2.11 to recover full CDR3 sequences. V, D and J germline segments were assigned to the rearranged TCRbeta sequences using MiGEC v1.2.1b. Clonotype statistics and Shannon-Wiener diversity indices were calculated with VDJtools v1.0.0. To cut down on sampling bias, every analysis after diversity analysis relied on just the 250 most abundant clonotypes from each sample. Clones were called with MiXCR by TCRdb after fastp trimmed the public reads at Q25, and only in-frame beta chains were retained. Entries that share a CDR3 protein sequence are merged under the most common genes and DNA. The V and J calls were determined by TCRdb, not by the authors. In all, the sample holds about 200,000 distinct CDR3 sequences, and about 61% of those were seen once. The ten largest clones capture roughly 6.8% of the sample.

The investigation overall reported the following: Because only the TCR beta chain was sequenced and unpaired alpha chains were not captured, true repertoire diversity is likely underestimated. With just a few patients in the study, the authors point out that the findings should be validated in a larger study. Bulk unsorted samples precluded comparing CD4+ and CD8+ T cell repertoires. Repertoire overlap was found to be higher between tumor regions (mean approximately 35%) than between tumor-adjacent (around 17%) or tumor-blood (about 14%) pairs, consistent with antigen-driven expansion. Compared with blood, tumors had a significantly larger share of the repertoire taken up by the top 250 clones (p = 0.039).

As for this clonotype: Its antigen is currently not known. This clone may be a read error of a much larger clone one base away.

RNA from unsorted whole blood was extracted with TRIzol reagent, and germline DNA was obtained with the DNeasy Blood & Tissue kit. At the time of sampling, the patients were treatment-naive and had chronic HBV infection. Before surgery, roughly 4 milliliters of peripheral blood were drawn into K2EDTA tubes. The source is a woman aged 55-75 years with primary liver carcinoma and hepatitis B virus infection. The sequencing sample was made of peripheral blood.

The DNA is TGTGCCAGCAACCGGATGGGTAGCTCCTACGAGCAGTACTTC. This encodes CASNRMGSSYEQYF. Recombination connected TRBV14 to TRBJ2-7; too little of a D gene remains to name it. The germline V gene provides CDR1 SGHDN and CDR2 FVKESK. From its cysteine to its phenylalanine, the CDR3 spans 14 amino acids. The CDR3 DNA has 42 bases and is translated from base 1. V lost 7 bases and J lost 0 bases; the stretch between them is 13 bases long.